Only a few counts were recorded for the clone carrying this T cell receptor (beta chain). Its matching antigen is unknown. A universal primer site was incorporated via template switching, and the cDNA contained unique molecular identifiers. TCRdb called the 5' RACE reads again in MiXCR, with one record for every CDR3 protein. Here the sample spans under 250,000 distinct CDR3 sequences, around 6.8% being singletons. These data belong to a study of identical twins. Whole-study results and caveats: It was possible that invariant MAIT and iNKT cells partly confounded the zero-insertion analyses. Monozygotic twins shared more out-of-frame TCR alpha than recombination models predicted. For cord blood, abundant beta clonotypes had fewer insertions, unlike memory repertoires, which showed none.

The CDR3 length is 18 residues. The data also belong to a second study, concerning yellow fever vaccine responses in identical twins.

This sequence was found in a woman younger than 30 in good health. The sample was memory (CD45RO+) T cells sorted from blood. The rearrangement joins TRBV21-1 to TRBJ2-7; the table's D call of TRBD2 was not tested on the DNA. TRBV21-1 is noted as a pseudogene. The DNA for the CDR3 is TGTGCCAGCCTCCAGGGACTGGAGAGGGGACCCTCAACCTACGAGCAGTACTTC. Protein: CASLQGLERGPSTYEQYF.